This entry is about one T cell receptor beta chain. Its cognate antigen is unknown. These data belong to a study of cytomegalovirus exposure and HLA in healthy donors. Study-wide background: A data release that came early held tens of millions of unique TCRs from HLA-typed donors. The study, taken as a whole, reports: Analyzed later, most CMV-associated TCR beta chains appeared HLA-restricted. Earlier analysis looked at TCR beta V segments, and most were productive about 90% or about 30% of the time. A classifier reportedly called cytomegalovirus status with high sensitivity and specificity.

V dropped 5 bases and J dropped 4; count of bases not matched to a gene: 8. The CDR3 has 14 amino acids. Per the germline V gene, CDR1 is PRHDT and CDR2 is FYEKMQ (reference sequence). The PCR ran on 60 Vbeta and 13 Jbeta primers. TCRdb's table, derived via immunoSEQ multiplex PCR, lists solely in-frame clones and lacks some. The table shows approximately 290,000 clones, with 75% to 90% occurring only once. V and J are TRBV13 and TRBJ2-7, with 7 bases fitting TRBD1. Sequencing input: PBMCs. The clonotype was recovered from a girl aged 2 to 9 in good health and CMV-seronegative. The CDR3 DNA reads TGTGCCAGCAGCCCAAGGGACAGCTTTTACGAGCAGTACTTC. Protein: CASSPRDSFYEQYF.